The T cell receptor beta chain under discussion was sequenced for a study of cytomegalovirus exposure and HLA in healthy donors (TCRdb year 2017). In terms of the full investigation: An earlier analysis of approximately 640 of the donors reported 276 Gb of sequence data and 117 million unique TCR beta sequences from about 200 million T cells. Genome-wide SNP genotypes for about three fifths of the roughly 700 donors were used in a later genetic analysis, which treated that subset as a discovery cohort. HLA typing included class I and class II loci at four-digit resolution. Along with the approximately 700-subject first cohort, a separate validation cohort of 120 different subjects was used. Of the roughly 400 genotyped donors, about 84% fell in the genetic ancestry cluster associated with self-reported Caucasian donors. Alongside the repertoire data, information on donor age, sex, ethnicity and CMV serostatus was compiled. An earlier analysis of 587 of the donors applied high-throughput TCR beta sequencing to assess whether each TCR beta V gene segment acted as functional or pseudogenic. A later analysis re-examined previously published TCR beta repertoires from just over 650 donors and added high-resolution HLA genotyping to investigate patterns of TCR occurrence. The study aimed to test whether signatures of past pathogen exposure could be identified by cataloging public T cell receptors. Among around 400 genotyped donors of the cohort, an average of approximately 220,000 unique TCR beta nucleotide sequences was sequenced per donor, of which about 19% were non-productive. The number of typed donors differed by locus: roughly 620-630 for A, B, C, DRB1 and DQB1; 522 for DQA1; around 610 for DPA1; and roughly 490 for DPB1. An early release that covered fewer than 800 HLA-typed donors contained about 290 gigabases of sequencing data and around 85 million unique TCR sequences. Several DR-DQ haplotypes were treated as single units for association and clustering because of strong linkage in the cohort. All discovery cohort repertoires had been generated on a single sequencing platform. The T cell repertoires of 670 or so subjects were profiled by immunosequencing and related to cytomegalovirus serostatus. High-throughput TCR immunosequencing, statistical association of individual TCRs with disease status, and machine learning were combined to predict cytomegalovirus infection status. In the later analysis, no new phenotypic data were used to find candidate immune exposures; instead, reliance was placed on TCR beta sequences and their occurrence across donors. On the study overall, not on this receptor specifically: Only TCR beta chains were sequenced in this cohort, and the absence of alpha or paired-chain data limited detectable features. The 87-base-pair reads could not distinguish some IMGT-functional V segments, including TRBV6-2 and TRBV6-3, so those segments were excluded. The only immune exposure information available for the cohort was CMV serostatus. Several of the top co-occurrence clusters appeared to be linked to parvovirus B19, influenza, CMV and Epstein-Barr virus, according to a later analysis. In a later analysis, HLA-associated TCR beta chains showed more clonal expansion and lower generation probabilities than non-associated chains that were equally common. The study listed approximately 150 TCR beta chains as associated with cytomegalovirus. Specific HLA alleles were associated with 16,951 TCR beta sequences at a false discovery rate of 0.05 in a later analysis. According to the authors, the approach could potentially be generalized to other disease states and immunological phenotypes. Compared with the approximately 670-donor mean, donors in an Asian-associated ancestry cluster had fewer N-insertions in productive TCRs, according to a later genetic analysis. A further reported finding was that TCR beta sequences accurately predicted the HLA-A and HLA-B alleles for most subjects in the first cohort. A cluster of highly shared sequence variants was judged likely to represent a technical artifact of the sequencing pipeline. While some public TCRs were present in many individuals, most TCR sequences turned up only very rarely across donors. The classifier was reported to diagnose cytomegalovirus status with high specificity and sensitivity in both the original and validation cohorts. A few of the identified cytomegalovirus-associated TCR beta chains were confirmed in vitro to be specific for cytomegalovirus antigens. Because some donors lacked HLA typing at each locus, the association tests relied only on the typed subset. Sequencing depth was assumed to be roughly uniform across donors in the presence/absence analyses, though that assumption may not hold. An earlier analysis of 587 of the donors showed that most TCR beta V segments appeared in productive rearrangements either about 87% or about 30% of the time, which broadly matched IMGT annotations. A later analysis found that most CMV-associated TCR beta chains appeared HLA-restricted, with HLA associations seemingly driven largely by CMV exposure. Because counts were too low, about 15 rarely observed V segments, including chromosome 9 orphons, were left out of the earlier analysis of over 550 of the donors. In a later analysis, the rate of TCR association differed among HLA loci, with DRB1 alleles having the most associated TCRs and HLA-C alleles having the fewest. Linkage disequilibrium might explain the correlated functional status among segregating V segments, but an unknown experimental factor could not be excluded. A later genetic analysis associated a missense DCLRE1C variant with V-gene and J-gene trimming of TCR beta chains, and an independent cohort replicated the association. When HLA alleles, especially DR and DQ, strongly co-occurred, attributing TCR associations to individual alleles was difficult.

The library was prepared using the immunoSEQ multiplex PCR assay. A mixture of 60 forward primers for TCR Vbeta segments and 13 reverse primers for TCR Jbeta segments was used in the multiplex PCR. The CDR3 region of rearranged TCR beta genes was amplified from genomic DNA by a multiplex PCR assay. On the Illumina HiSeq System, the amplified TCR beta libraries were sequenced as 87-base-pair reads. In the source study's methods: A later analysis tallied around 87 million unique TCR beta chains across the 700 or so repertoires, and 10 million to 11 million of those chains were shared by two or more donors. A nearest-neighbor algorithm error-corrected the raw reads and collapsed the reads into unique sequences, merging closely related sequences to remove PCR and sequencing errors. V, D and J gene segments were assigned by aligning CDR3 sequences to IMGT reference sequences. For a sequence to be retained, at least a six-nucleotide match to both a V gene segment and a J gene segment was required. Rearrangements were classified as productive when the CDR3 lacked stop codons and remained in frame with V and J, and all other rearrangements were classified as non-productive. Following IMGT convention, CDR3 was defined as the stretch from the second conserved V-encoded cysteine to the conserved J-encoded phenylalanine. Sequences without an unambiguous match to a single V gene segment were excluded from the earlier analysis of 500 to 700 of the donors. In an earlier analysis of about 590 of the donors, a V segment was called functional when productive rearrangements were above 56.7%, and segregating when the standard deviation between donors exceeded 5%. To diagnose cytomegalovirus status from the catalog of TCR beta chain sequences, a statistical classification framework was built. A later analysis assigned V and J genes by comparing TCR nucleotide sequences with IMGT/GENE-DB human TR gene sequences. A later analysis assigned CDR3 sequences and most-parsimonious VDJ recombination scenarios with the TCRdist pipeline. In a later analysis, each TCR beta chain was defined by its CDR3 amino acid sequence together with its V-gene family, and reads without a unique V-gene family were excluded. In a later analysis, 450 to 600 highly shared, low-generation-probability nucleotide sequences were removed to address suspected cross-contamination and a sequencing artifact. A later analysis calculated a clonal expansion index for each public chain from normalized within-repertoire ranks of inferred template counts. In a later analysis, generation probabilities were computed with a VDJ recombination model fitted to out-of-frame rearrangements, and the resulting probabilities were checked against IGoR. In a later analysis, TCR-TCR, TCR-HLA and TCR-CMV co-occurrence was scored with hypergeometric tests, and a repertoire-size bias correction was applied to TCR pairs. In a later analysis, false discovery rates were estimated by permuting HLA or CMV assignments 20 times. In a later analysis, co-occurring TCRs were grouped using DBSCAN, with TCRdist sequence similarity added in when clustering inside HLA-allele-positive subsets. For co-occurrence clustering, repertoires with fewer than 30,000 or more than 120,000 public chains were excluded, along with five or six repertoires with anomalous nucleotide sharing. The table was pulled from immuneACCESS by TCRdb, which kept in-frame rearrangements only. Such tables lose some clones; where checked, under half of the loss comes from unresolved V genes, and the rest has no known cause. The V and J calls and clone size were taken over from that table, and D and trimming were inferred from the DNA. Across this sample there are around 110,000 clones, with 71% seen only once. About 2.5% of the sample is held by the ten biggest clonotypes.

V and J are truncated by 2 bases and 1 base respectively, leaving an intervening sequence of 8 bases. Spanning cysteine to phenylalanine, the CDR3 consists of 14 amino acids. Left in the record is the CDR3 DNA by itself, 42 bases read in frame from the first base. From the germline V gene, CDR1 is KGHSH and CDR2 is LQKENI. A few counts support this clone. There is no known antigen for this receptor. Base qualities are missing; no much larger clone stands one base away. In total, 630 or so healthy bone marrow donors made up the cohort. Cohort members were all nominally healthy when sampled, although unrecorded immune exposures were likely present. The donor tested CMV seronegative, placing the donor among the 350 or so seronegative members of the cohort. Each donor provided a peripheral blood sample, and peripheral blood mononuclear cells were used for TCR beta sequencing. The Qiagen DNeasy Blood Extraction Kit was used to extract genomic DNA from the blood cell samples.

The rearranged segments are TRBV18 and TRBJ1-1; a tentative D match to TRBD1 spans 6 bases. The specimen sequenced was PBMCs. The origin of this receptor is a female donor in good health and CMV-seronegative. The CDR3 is CASSPAGANTEAFF. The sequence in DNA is TGTGCCAGCTCACCAGCAGGGGCGAACACTGAAGCTTTCTTT.